Below, 24 T cell receptor beta chains from the same sample are listed, as sequenced in a study of sequential checkpoint blockade in melanoma (dated by TCRdb to between 2018 and 2021). What this sample's treatment or condition label stands for: randomized to nivolumab then ipilimumab (arm A) or the reverse (arm B). Library preparation used the immunoSEQ multiplex PCR assay. TCRdb limited this immuneACCESS table to in-frame rearrangements with V and J called. A share of clones is missing; checked studies link under half to unresolved V genes, and the rest is unexplained. This sample is represented by 6,500 to 8,500 clones; about 60% of them were singletons. The ten largest make up around 9% of the sample. The sample was CD8+ T cells sorted from blood (inferred from file names), taken from a patient given nivolumab and ipilimumab in sequence. These receptors all come from a human donor with melanoma.

This clone was recorded a few times. V usage is TRBV7-9 and J usage is TRBJ2-7; TRBD2 agrees at 7 bases. Germline CDR1 SEHNR, CDR2 FQNEAQ (reference sequence). V lost 5 bases, J lost 3 bases, and 4 bases stayed unmatched. The CDR3 loop spans 13 amino acids. The CDR3 nucleotides are TGTGCCAGCAGCCCCGGGGGGTTCTACGAGCAGTACTTC. Amino acid sequence: CASSPGGFYEQYF.

The chain recombines TRBV9 with TRBJ2-1, with 14 bases aligning to TRBD2. This CDR3 has 16 amino acids. V lost 2 bases to trimming and J lost 10 bases; unmatched junction nucleotides: 8. Germline V gene data show CDR1 as SGDLS and CDR2 as YYNGEE. The CDR3 loop reads CASSVGTSGGGEEQFF. CDR3 in DNA: TGTGCCAGCAGCGTTGGGACTAGCGGGGGAGGTGAAGAGCAGTTCTTC.

The V call is TRBV5-8, the J call TRBJ2-1; the D is unclear. The CDR3 runs to 15 residues. Germline V lookup: CDR1 SGHTS, CDR2 YDEGEE. Trimming left V 1 base short and J 2 bases short, with 10 bases between. The CDR3: CASSLRGGTYNEQFF. The CDR3 DNA reads TGTGCCAGCAGCTTGCGTGGCGGTACCTACAATGAGCAGTTCTTC.

The chain uses TRBV13 and TRBJ2-7; D gene ambiguous. The CDR3 covers 16 residues. CDR1 and CDR2 from the germline V gene are PRHDT and FYEKMQ (reference sequence). Trimming took off 6 bases at V and 5 bases at J, with 23 bases between the two ends. The CDR3 sequence: CASSRLLRKKSDEQYF. CDR3 nucleotide sequence: TGTGCCAGCAGTCGCCTACTAAGGAAGAAGTCGGACGAGCAGTACTTC.

The chain combines TRBV30 with TRBJ1-1, with a weak D call TRBD1 (6 bases). The CDR3 covers 13 residues. CDR1 is GTSNPN, CDR2 SVGIG, per germline (reference sequence). The germline V and J ends were trimmed by 4 bases and 8 bases, with 17 bases remaining between them. The CDR3 DNA follows: TGTGCCTGGATCGAGGTATCAGGGGCCGAAGCTTTCTTT. Amino acid sequence: CAWIEVSGAEAFF.

The genes are TRBV4-3 and TRBJ2-7; TRBD2 aligns across 12 bases. CDR1 and CDR2 (germline): LGHNA, YSLEER. The J segment lost 4 bases and the V segment lost 1 base, leaving 2 bases of the junction unmatched. CDR3 length equals 15 residues. The CDR3, as DNA: TGCGCCAGCAGCCAAGGGACTAGCGGGACATACGAGCAGTACTTC. This gives the protein CASSQGTSGTYEQYF.

The V call is TRBV10-2, the J call TRBJ2-7, with 13 nucleotides matching TRBD2. CDR3 length equals 14 residues. CDR1 and CDR2 (germline): WSHSY, SAAADI. V shed 5 bases and J 4 bases; nucleotides not matched to a gene: 2. For the CDR3, the DNA is TGCGCCAGCAGTCCGGGACTAGCGGGATACGAGCAGTACTTC. Translation gives CASSPGLAGYEQYF.

Only a few counts were recorded for this clone. The V and J genes are TRBV28 and TRBJ2-7; 11 nucleotides match TRBD2. CDR1 is MDHEN, CDR2 SYDVKM, per germline. CDR3 length: 15 residues. The V segment lost 1 base and the J segment 6 bases; nucleotides outside the gene matches: 5. The CDR3 is CASSLSVLAGGEQYF. CDR3 bases: TGTGCCAGCAGTTTATCAGTCCTAGCGGGAGGCGAGCAGTACTTC.

The chain joins TRBV6-1 to TRBJ1-1, with D uncertain. Trimming shortened V by 9 bases and J by 1 base, and 9 bases separated the two germline ends. This CDR3 has 12 residues. CDR1 and CDR2 from the germline V gene are MNHNS and SASEGT. CDR3 DNA sequence: TGTGCCAGTACGGTTTGGAACACTGAAGCTTTCTTT. Encoded protein: CASTVWNTEAFF.

V and J are TRBV6-7 and TRBJ2-7, with 11 bases aligning to TRBD2. TRBV6-7 is an ORF, with its function uncertain. This CDR3 is 15 amino acids long. V shed 6 bases and J 2 bases; nucleotides not matched to a gene: 6. The CDR3 protein is CASRTPGLAAYEQYF. The DNA for the CDR3 is TGTGCCAGCAGAACGCCGGGACTAGCGGCCTACGAGCAGTACTTC.

The chain carries TRBV19 and TRBJ2-7, with TRBD2 matching 11 bases. The CDR3 has 14 residues. V lost 3 bases to trimming and J lost 2 bases; unmatched junction nucleotides: 0. Germline V gene sequence: CDR1 LNHDA, CDR2 SQIVND (reference sequence). The DNA for the CDR3 is TGTGCCAGTAGTATGACTAGCGGGACCTACGAGCAGTACTTC. It codes for CASSMTSGTYEQYF.

The chain has TRBV5-6 and TRBJ2-7, with D possibly being TRBD1 (6 bases). Germline CDR1 and CDR2: SGHDT and YYEEEE. Trimming left V 3 bases short and J 2 bases short, with 12 bases between. This CDR3 contains 14 residues. The CDR3, as DNA: TGTGCCAGCAGCTCCACAGGGTGGGCCTACGAGCAGTACTTC. This encodes CASSSTGWAYEQYF.

The CDR3 DNA sequence: TGTGCCAGCAGTTTAAGAGGCAATCAGCCCCAGCATTTT. It yields the protein CASSLRGNQPQHF. This chain links TRBV27 with TRBJ1-5; D gene unclear. Trimming removed 2 bases from V and 2 bases from J, with 4 bases in between. Germline V gives CDR1 MNHEY, CDR2 SMNVEV (reference sequence). The CDR3 consists of 13 residues.

This rearrangement joins TRBV30 to TRBJ2-7; 7 nucleotides agree with TRBD1. The V segment lost 5 bases and the J segment 5 bases; nucleotides outside the gene matches: 9. Germline CDR1 is GTSNPN and CDR2 is SVGIG (reference sequence). CDR3 length equals 13 residues. The CDR3 region is CAWETLQGNEQYF. In DNA form, the CDR3 reads TGTGCCTGGGAGACCCTACAGGGGAACGAGCAGTACTTC.

V usage is TRBV7-2 and J usage is TRBJ2-7; 7 nucleotides agree with TRBD1. With V trimmed by 5 bases and J by 0 bases, 10 bases remained unmatched. Germline-derived CDR1 and CDR2 are SGHTA and FQGNSA. This CDR3 has 16 residues. The CDR3 spells CASSPTPGQSSYEQYF. The CDR3 DNA is TGTGCCAGCAGCCCGACTCCGGGACAGAGCTCCTACGAGCAGTACTTC.

V is TRBV7-8 and J is TRBJ1-2; D not certain. CDR1 and CDR2 (germline): SGHVS, FQNEAQ. Trimming stripped 5 bases from V and 4 bases from J, with 14 bases between. The CDR3 length is 14 residues. Here the CDR3 reads CASSIESYGYGYTF. The CDR3 nucleotides read TGTGCCAGCAGCATCGAGAGCTACGGCTATGGCTACACCTTC.

A word on this clone: Different DNA sequences within this sample yield the same CDR3. The V gene is TRBV4-1, the J gene TRBJ1-6; a possible D gene is TRBD1 (5 bases). Deletions cut 2 bases from V and 10 bases from J, with 18 bases between. This CDR3 has 16 amino acids. CDR1 is MGHRA, CDR2 YSYEKL, per germline. CDR3 sequence (DNA): TGCGCCAGCAGCCAAACATCACAGGACCCTCCCTCACCCCTCCACTTT. As protein: CASSQTSQDPPSPLHF.

This rearrangement joins TRBV10-3 to TRBJ1-4; a weak D match, TRBD1 (5 bases). Trimming took 6 bases from V and 4 from J, leaving 15 bases between them. This CDR3 has 15 residues. Germline V gene sequence: CDR1 ENHRY, CDR2 SYGVKD. The CDR3 loop reads CAIRKEGEGNEKLFF. The CDR3 DNA is TGTGCCATCAGAAAAGAAGGGGAGGGTAATGAAAAACTGTTTTTT.

The chain is built from TRBV6-1 and TRBJ1-5, with a tentative D call TRBD1 (5 bases). The ends were cut back, 6 bases at V and 10 bases at J, with 16 bases in the middle. The germline V gene has CDR1 MNHNS and CDR2 SASEGT. The CDR3 sequence is 13 residues long. In nucleotides, the CDR3 is TGTGCCAGCAGCGGGGGGGGGATCGGTCCCCAGCATTTT. Translated, it gives CASSGGGIGPQHF.

The rearrangement links TRBV7-6 to TRBJ2-2; tentative D call: TRBD2 (5 bases). The CDR3 loop spans 14 amino acids. Germline CDR1 is SGHVS and CDR2 is FNYEAQ. The germline V and J ends were trimmed by 4 bases and 5 bases, with 11 bases remaining between them. The chain's CDR3 is CASSSGVETGELFF. For the CDR3, the DNA is TGTGCCAGCAGCTCCGGGGTGGAAACCGGGGAGCTGTTTTTT.

The J gene is TRBJ1-4, the V gene TRBV7-3; D may be TRBD1 (6 bases). In germline, CDR1 is SGHTA, CDR2 FQGTGA. The CDR3 contains 14 residues. V was shortened by 5 bases and J by 7 bases, with 14 bases between the two germline ends. CDR3 sequence (DNA): TGTGCCAGCAGCCCCCGGGACACCGTTGAAAAACTGTTTTTT. It is translated as CASSPRDTVEKLFF.

The CDR3 is CASSVGTSGGEEQYF. The CDR3 DNA sequence: TGTGCCAGCAGCGTTGGGACTAGCGGAGGGGAGGAGCAGTACTTC. The rearrangement links TRBV9 to TRBJ2-7; 11 bases map to TRBD2. Germline trimming cut 2 bases from V and 7 bases from J; bases unmatched to any gene: 8. Germline CDR1 and CDR2: SGDLS and YYNGEE. CDR3 length equals 15 residues.

V usage is TRBV29-1 and J usage is TRBJ2-7; 7 bases map to TRBD2. Looked up from germline, CDR1 is SQVTM and CDR2 is ANQGSEA. The CDR3 contains 17 residues. With V trimmed by 1 base and J by 3 bases, 15 bases remained unmatched. The CDR3 nucleotides read TGCAGCGTTGAAGGGGCCTTAGCGAGGGAGGGCCGCTACGAGCAGTACTTC. Its protein is CSVEGALAREGRYEQYF.

This clone appeared a few times. The chain couples TRBV7-8 to TRBJ2-7; 7 bases are shared with TRBD1. The V segment lost 3 bases and the J segment 3 bases; nucleotides outside the gene matches: 8. The CDR3 contains 15 residues. Germline-derived CDR1 and CDR2 are SGHVS and FQNEAQ. The CDR3 coding sequence is TGTGCCAGCAGCTTTGCAGAGGGACAGAACTACGAGCAGTACTTC. As protein: CASSFAEGQNYEQYF.